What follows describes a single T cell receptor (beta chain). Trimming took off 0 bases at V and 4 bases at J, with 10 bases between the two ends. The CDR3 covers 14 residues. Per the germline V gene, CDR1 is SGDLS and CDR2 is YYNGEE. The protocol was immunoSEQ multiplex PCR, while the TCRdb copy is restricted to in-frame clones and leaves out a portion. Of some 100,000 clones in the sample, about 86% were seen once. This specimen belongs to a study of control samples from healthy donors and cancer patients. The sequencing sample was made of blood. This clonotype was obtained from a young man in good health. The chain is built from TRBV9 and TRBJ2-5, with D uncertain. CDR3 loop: CASSVGGSAETQYF. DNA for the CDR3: TGTGCCAGCAGCGTAGGGGGATCGGCAGAGACCCAGTACTTC.